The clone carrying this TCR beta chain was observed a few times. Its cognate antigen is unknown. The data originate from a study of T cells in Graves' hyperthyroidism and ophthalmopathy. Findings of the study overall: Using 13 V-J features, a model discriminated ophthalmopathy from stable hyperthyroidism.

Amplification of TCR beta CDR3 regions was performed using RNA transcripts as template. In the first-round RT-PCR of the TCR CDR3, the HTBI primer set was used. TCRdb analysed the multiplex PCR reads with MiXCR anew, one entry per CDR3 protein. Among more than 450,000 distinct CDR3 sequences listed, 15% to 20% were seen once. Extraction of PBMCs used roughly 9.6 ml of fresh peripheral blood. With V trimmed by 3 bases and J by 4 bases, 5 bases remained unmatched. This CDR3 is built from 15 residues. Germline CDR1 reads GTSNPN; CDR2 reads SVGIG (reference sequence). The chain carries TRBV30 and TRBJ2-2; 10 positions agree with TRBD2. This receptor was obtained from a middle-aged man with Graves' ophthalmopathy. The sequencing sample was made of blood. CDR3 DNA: TGTGCCTGGAGCCCTAGCGGGGGTCCCACCGGGGAGCTGTTTTTT. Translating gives CAWSPSGGPTGELFF.